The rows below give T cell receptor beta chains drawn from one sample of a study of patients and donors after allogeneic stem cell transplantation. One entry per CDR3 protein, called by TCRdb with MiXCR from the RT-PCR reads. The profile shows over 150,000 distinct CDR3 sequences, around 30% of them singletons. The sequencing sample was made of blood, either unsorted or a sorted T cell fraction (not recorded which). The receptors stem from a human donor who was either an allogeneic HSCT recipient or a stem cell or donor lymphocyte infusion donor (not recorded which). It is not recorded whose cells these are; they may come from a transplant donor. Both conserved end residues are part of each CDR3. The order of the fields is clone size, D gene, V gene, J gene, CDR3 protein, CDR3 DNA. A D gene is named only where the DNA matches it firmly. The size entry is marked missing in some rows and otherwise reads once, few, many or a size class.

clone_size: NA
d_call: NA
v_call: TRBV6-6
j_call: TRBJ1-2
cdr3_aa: CASSPTGYGYTF
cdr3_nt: TGTGCCAGCAGTCCCACAGGGTATGGCTACACCTTC

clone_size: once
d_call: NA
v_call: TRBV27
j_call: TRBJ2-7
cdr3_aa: CASSPPRGAIDEQYF
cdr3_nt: TGTGCCAGCAGTCCACCCCGGGGGGCCATCGACGAGCAGTACTTC

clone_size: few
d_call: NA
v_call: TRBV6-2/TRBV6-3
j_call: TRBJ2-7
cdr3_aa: CAGGRGGGYEQYF
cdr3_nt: TGTGCCGGGGGGCGCGGAGGGGGCTACGAGCAGTACTTC

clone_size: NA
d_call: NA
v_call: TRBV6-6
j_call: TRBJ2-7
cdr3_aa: CAIQPGLSYEQYF
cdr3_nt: TGTGCCATTCAACCGGGACTTTCCTACGAGCAGTACTTC

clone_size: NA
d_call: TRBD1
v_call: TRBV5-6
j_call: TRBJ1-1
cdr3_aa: CASSLRRGRDVNTEAFF
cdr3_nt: TGTGCCAGCAGCTTGCGCAGGGGGCGCGATGTGAACACTGAAGCTTTCTTT

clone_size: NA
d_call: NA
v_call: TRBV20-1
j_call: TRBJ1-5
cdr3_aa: CSAPPPGQPQHF
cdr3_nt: TGCAGTGCCCCGCCCCCGGGTCAGCCCCAGCATTTT

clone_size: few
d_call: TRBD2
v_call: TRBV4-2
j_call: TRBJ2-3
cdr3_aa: CASSHRLAGRTDTQYF
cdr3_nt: TGTGCCAGCAGCCACCGACTAGCGGGACGCACAGATACGCAGTATTTT

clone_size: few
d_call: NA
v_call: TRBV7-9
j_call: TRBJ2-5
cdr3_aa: CASSSFVGQETQYF
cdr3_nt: TGTGCCAGCAGCTCCTTCGTAGGCCAAGAGACCCAGTACTTC

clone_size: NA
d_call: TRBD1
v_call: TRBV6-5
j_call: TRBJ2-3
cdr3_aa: CASSRTGWGTDTQYF
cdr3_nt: TGTGCCAGCAGTAGGACAGGATGGGGCACAGATACGCAGTATTTT

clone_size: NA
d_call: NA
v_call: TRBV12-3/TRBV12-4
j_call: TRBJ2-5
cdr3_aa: CASTTSGGAGETQYF
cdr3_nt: TGTGCCAGCACAACGTCGGGCGGGGCAGGGGAGACCCAGTACTTC

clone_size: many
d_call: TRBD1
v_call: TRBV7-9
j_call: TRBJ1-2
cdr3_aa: CASSMLTGGNGYTF
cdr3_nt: TGTGCCAGCAGCATGCTGACAGGGGGTAATGGCTACACCTTC

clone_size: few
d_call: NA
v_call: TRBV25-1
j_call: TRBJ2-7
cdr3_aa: CASSDPSASYEQYF
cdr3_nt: TGTGCCAGCAGTGACCCGTCAGCCTCCTACGAGCAGTACTTC

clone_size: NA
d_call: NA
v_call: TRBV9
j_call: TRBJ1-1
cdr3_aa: CASSSRTENTEAFF
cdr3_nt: TGTGCCAGCAGCTCTCGGACCGAGAACACTGAAGCTTTCTTT

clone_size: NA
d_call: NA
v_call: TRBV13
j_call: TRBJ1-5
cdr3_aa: CASSLGRGSNQPQHF
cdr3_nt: TGTGCCAGCAGCTTAGGCCGGGGTAGCAATCAGCCCCAGCATTTT

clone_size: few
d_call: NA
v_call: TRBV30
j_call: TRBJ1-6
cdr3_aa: CAWSGQGNSPLHF
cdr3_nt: TGTGCCTGGAGTGGGCAGGGTAATTCACCCCTCCACTTT

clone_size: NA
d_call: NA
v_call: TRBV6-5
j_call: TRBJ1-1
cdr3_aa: CASSYSGQGWTEAFF
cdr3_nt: TGTGCCAGCAGTTACTCAGGGCAGGGATGGACTGAAGCTTTCTTT

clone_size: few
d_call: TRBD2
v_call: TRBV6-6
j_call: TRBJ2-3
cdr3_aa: CASRWTQRGGQYF
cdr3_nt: TGTGCCAGCAGGTGGACTCAGCGGGGCGGGCAGTATTTT

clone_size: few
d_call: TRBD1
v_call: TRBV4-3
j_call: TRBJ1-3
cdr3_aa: CASSHRQGAGNTIYF
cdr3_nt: TGCGCCAGCAGCCATCGCCAGGGGGCTGGAAACACCATATATTTT

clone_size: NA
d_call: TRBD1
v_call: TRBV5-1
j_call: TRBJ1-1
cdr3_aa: CASSRGQGYRAFF
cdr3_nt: TGCGCCAGCAGCCGGGGACAGGGATACAGAGCTTTCTTT

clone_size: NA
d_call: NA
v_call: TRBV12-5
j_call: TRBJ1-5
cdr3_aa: CASGPIQAQHF
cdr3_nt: TGTGCTAGTGGTCCTATACAGGCCCAGCATTTT

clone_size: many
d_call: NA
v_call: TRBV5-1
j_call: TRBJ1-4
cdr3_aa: CASSAEQANEKLFF
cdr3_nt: TGCGCCAGCAGCGCAGAACAGGCTAATGAAAAACTGTTTTTT

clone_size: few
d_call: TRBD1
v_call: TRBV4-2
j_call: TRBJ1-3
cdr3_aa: CASSPGQGGSGNTIYF
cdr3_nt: TGTGCCAGCAGCCCGGGACAGGGGGGCTCTGGAAACACCATATATTTT

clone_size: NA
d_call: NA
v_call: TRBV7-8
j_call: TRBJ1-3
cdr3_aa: CASSIGSYSGNTIYF
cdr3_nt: TGTGCCAGCAGCATCGGGTCTTACTCTGGAAACACCATATATTTT

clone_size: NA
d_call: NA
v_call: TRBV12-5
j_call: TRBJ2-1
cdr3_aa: CASGPGPFHEQFF
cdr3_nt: TGTGCTAGTGGTCCGGGCCCCTTCCATGAGCAGTTCTTC

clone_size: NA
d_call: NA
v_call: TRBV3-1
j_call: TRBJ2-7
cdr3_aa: CASSRSDRTPYEQYF
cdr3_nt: TGTGCCAGCAGCCGGTCCGACAGGACCCCCTACGAGCAGTACTTC

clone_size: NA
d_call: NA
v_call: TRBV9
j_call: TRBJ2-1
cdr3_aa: CASGVGSSYNEQFF
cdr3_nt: TGTGCCAGCGGGGTTGGGAGCTCCTACAATGAGCAGTTCTTC

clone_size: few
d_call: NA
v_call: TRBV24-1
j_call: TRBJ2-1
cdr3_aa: CATSDFNEQFF
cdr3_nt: TGTGCCACCAGTGATTTCAATGAGCAGTTCTTC

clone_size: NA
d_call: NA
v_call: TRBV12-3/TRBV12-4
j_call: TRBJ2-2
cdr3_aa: CASSPSGTSTGELFF
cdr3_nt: TGTGCCAGCAGCCCTTCAGGGACCTCCACCGGGGAGCTGTTTTTT

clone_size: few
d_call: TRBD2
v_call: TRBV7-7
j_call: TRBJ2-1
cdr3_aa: CASSPSGRSDYEQFF
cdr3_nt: TGTGCTAGCAGCCCTAGCGGGAGAAGTGACTATGAGCAGTTCTTC

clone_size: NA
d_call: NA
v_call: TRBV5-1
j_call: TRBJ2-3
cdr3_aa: CASSLSGQMGDTQYF
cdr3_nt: TGCGCCAGCAGCTTAAGTGGACAAATGGGGGATACGCAGTATTTT